This T cell receptor beta chain was sequenced for a study of cytomegalovirus exposure and HLA in healthy donors. The PCR ran on 60 Vbeta and 13 Jbeta primers. The assay was immunoSEQ multiplex PCR, and TCRdb's table has in-frame clones only and misses some. Of 63,000 or so clones listed, approximately 76% are singletons. The CDR3 is made up of 15 amino acids. V trimming: 4 bases; J trimming: 2 bases; junction bases outside the gene matches: 3. Germline lookup yields CDR1 SGHDT and CDR2 YYEEEE. The rearrangement joins TRBV5-6 to TRBJ2-5, with TRBD2 matching 12 bases. The receptor was derived from a man in his fifties or sixties in good health and CMV-seronegative. Specimen: PBMCs. The CDR3 is CASSLGLAGQETQYF. CDR3 in DNA: TGTGCCAGCAGCCTAGGACTAGCGGGGCAAGAGACCCAGTACTTC.